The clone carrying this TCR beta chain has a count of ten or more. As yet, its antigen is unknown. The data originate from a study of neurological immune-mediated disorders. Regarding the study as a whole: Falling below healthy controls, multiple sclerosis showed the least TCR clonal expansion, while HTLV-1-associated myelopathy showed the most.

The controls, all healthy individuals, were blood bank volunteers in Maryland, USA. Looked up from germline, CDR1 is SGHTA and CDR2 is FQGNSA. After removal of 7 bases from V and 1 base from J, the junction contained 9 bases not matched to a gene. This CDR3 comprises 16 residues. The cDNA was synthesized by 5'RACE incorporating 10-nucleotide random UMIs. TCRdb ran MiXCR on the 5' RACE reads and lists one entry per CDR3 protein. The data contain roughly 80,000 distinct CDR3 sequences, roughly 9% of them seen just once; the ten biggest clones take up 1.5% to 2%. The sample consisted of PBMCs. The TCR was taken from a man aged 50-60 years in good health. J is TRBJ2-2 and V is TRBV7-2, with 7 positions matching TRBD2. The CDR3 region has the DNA TGTGCCAGCACTAGAGGCCTAGCGGTGAACACCGGGGAGCTGTTTTTT. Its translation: CASTRGLAVNTGELFF.